These 26 T cell receptor beta chains came from one sample sequenced in a study of OX40 agonist ivuxolimab in advanced cancers. Some clones are missing from TCRdb's copy, which holds only in-frame ones; the method was immunoSEQ multiplex PCR. The top ten hold more than 2% of the sample, which has 80,000 or so clones, 85% seen once. Sequenced here: CD4+ or CD8+ T cells sorted from blood, sampled in a trial of the OX40 agonist ivuxolimab. These receptors came from an adult with an advanced solid tumor such as melanoma, head and neck, liver or kidney cancer.

The J gene is TRBJ1-2, the V gene TRBV4-3; D remains unclear. This CDR3 is 15 amino acids long. V lost 0 bases, J lost 7 bases, and 15 bases lay in between. Germline values: CDR1 LGHNA, CDR2 YSLEER. CDR3 sequence (DNA): TGCGCCAGCAGCCAAGAACGGGGAGGAGCGTCTGGCTACACCTTC. Encoded protein: CASSQERGGASGYTF.

The J gene is TRBJ2-5, the V gene TRBV10-3, with TRBD2 matching over 8 bases. Germline-derived CDR1 and CDR2 are ENHRY and SYGVKD. With 8 bases clipped from V and 5 bases from J, the junction kept 7 bases outside the gene matches. The CDR3 spans 13 residues. The CDR3, as DNA: TGTGCCATCCTCCCTTCGGGAGGGGAGACCCAGTACTTC. Encoded protein: CAILPSGGETQYF.

V and J are TRBV2 and TRBJ2-1, with unresolved D. The V gene's germline CDR1 is SNHLY and CDR2 FYNNEI. V lost 4 bases, J lost 5 bases, and 9 bases lay in between. This CDR3 contains 13 residues. CDR3 sequence (DNA): TGTGCCAGCAGTGGTGGTAGCAACAATGAGCAGTTCTTC. Protein product: CASSGGSNNEQFF.

This chain links TRBV9 with TRBJ2-7; 9 bases map to TRBD1. With V trimmed by 3 bases and J by 6 bases, 4 bases remained unmatched. Germline values: CDR1 SGDLS, CDR2 YYNGEE. The CDR3 length is 13 residues. DNA of the CDR3: TGTGCCAGCAGCGCCGGGACAGGGAGCGAGCAGTACTTC. Residues: CASSAGTGSEQYF.

The chain has TRBV18 and TRBJ2-1; tentative D call: TRBD2 (5 bases). Per germline, CDR1 KGHSH and CDR2 LQKENI. The CDR3 has 15 residues. V lost 2 bases and J 0 bases, leaving 8 bases between the germline ends. CDR3: CASSPKLDSYNEQFF. The CDR3 coding sequence is TGTGCCAGCTCACCAAAACTAGACTCCTACAATGAGCAGTTCTTC.

The rearrangement uses TRBV19 and TRBJ1-2, with 7 nucleotides matching TRBD1. With 4 bases clipped from V and 4 bases from J, the junction kept 6 bases outside the gene matches. The length of the CDR3 is 14 residues. The germline V gene has CDR1 LNHDA and CDR2 SQIVND (reference sequence). The CDR3 DNA sequence: TGTGCCAGTAGTACCCAGGACAGGTCCTATGGCTACACCTTC. The encoded protein is CASSTQDRSYGYTF.

Details on this clone: Different DNA sequences within this sample yield the same CDR3. V gene TRBV10-3 combines with J gene TRBJ2-7; 9 nucleotides align to TRBD1. Trimming removed 7 bases from V and 5 bases from J; junction bases left unmatched: 9. The CDR3 is 14 amino acids. In germline, CDR1 is ENHRY, CDR2 SYGVKD. In DNA, the CDR3 is TGTGCCATCAAGACCGGGACAGGGAGCAACGAGCAGTACTTC. It translates to CAIKTGTGSNEQYF.

The rearrangement links TRBV5-1 to TRBJ1-1; 9 bases match TRBD1. Germline V CDR1 and CDR2: SGHRS, YFSETQ. The CDR3 loop spans 15 amino acids. V was clipped by 7 bases and J by 0 bases; unmatched bases: 7. DNA for the CDR3: TGCGCCAGCGGACCCGGGACAGGGATGAACACTGAAGCTTTCTTT. It codes for CASGPGTGMNTEAFF.

This clone has only one observation. This chain connects TRBV4-2 to TRBJ1-1; D is undetermined. Germline V gives CDR1 LGHNA, CDR2 YNFKEQ. This CDR3 has 16 residues. V dropped 4 bases and J dropped 1 base, with 16 bases sitting between them. The CDR3 here is CASSPNRWRSNTEAFF. CDR3 coding DNA: TGTGCCAGCAGCCCGAATCGTTGGCGGTCGAACACTGAAGCTTTCTTT.

This clone ranks as medium-sized. CDR3 in amino acids: CASSDRRAGGEKLFF. The CDR3 DNA reads TGTGCCAGCAGTGATAGGCGGGCAGGGGGTGAAAAACTGTTTTTT. The chain is built from TRBV2 and TRBJ1-4, with 7 nucleotides matching TRBD1. The CDR3 length is 15 residues. CDR1 is SNHLY and CDR2 is FYNNEI in the germline V gene. V trimming: 3 bases; J trimming: 7 bases; junction bases outside the gene matches: 8.

The V call is TRBV7-9, the J call TRBJ2-5, with 7 bases lining up with TRBD1. The closer fit of TRBJ2-7 to the DNA end suggests the J call may be wrong. The CDR3 runs to 13 residues. Germline assignment: CDR1 SEHNR and CDR2 FQNEAQ (reference sequence). The CDR3 loop reads CASTDRVNYEQYF. The CDR3 DNA reads TGTGCCAGCACCGACAGGGTCAACTACGAGCAGTACTTC.

The rearrangement joins TRBV4-3 to TRBJ2-5, with TRBD1 as a possible D gene (5 bases). Trimming stripped 2 bases from V and 4 bases from J, with 17 bases between. The germline V gene encodes CDR1 LGHNA and CDR2 YSLEER. The CDR3 has 16 residues. The CDR3: CASSQSGPQQAETQYF. The CDR3, as DNA: TGCGCCAGCAGCCAAAGTGGGCCGCAACAGGCAGAGACCCAGTACTTC.

There are a few counts of this clone. The rearrangement joins TRBV28 to TRBJ2-5; D not resolved. The CDR3 length is 12 residues. Germline CDR1 and CDR2: MDHEN and SYDVKM. V was pared by 5 bases and J by 13 bases, with 17 bases between. This chain's CDR3 is CASSATVGLRYF. CDR3 DNA: TGTGCCAGCAGTGCAACAGTCGGTTTGAGGTACTTC.

The rearrangement joins TRBV30 to TRBJ1-2; 7 bases align to TRBD1. The CDR3 length is 13 residues. V trimming: 8 bases; J trimming: 8 bases; junction bases outside the gene matches: 14. CDR1 and CDR2 from the germline V gene are GTSNPN and SVGIG (reference sequence). CDR3: CATSPDRAPGYTF. The CDR3 DNA follows: TGTGCCACCTCTCCCGACAGGGCCCCAGGCTACACCTTC.

This clone was seen more than once but under ten times. This chain joins TRBV7-2 and TRBJ2-7; D unresolved. Germline CDR1 is SGHTA and CDR2 is FQGNSA. V shed 5 bases and J shed 5 bases, with 13 bases lying between them. CDR3 size: 13 residues. CDR3 amino acids: CASSPRPGDEQYF. Written as DNA, the CDR3 is TGTGCCAGCAGCCCCCGGCCGGGTGACGAGCAGTACTTC. The full variable domain, in which reference TRBV7-2 and TRBJ2-7 provide the parts outside the CDR3, is GAGVSQSPSNKVTEKGKDVELRCDPISGHTALYWYRQSLGQGLEFLIYFQGNSAPDKSGLPSDRFSAERTGGSVSTLTIQRTQQEDSAVYLCASSPRPGDEQYFGPGTRLTVT.

V usage is TRBV4-1 and J usage is TRBJ1-2; D is unclear. The V and J ends lost 4 bases and 4 bases respectively, with 13 bases between them. CDR1 is MGHRA, CDR2 YSYEKL, per germline. The length of the CDR3 is 14 residues. The DNA for the CDR3 is TGCGCCAGCAGCCCATCCCGAGTTGGCTATGGCTACACCTTC. Amino acid sequence: CASSPSRVGYGYTF.

This clone was observed a single time. The chain links TRBV2 to TRBJ2-2, with TRBD1 matching 8 bases. The CDR3 is 14 amino acids. Germline CDR1 SNHLY, CDR2 FYNNEI. V lost 8 bases, J lost 0 bases, and 2 bases stayed unmatched. CDR3 protein: CASVQGANTGELFF. The CDR3 coding sequence is TGTGCCAGCGTACAGGGGGCGAACACCGGGGAGCTGTTTTTT.

This chain connects TRBV5-4 to TRBJ1-5, with 11 bases fitting TRBD1. The germline CDR1 and CDR2 sequences are SGHNT and YYREEE (reference sequence). The length of the CDR3 is 16 residues. With V trimmed by 0 bases and J by 2 bases, 1 base remained unmatched. The CDR3 protein is CASSLGTGGGNQPQHF. The DNA for the CDR3 is TGTGCCAGCAGCTTGGGGACAGGGGGCGGCAATCAGCCCCAGCATTTT. The full variable domain, completed using reference TRBV5-4 and TRBJ1-5, is ETGVTQSPTHLIKTRGQQVTLRCSSQSGHNTVSWYQQALGQGPQFIFQYYREEENGRGNFPPRFSGLQFPNYSSELNVNALELDDSALYLCASSLGTGGGNQPQHFGDGTRLSIL.

V is TRBV5-1 and J is TRBJ2-7; D is unclear. Germline CDR1 SGHRS, CDR2 YFSETQ. The CDR3 has 13 amino acids. V was clipped by 1 base and J by 2 bases, with 7 bases between them. CDR3 region: CASSLYSTYEQYF. The CDR3 DNA reads as TGCGCCAGCAGCTTGTACAGTACCTACGAGCAGTACTTC.

The chain has TRBV28 and TRBJ1-3; D remains unclear. The CDR3 consists of 14 residues. V lost 7 bases and J 4 bases, leaving 14 bases between the germline ends. Germline loops: CDR1 MDHEN, CDR2 SYDVKM. CDR3 protein: CASTSVQSGNTIYF. For the CDR3, the DNA is TGTGCCAGCACCTCCGTACAGTCGGGAAACACCATATATTTT.

The chain links TRBV10-3 to TRBJ2-5; D gene uncertain. The length of the CDR3 is 12 residues. V was cut by 6 bases and J by 2 bases, with 7 bases left in between. The V gene's germline CDR1 is ENHRY and CDR2 SYGVKD. The CDR3 nucleotides read TGTGCCATCAGCCCAGAACAAGAGACCCAGTACTTC. This codes for CAISPEQETQYF.

The chain carries TRBV9 and TRBJ2-6; D not resolved. Trimming took off 4 bases at V and 1 base at J, with 12 bases between the two ends. The CDR3 loop spans 16 amino acids. Germline V lookup: CDR1 SGDLS, CDR2 YYNGEE. The chain's CDR3 is CASSPHGSSGANVLTF. DNA of the CDR3: TGTGCCAGCAGCCCGCACGGGTCTTCTGGGGCCAACGTCCTGACTTTC. The complete variable domain, with remaining parts taken from reference TRBV9 and TRBJ2-6, reads DSGVTQTPKHLITATGQRVTLRCSPRSGDLSVYWYQQSLDQGLQFLIQYYNGEERAKGNILERFSAQQFPDLHSELNLSSLELGDSALYFCASSPHGSSGANVLTFGAGSRLTVL.

The genes are TRBV6-1 and TRBJ2-7, with unresolved D. Germline CDR1 MNHNS, CDR2 SASEGT. Trimming removed 8 bases from V and 5 bases from J, with 10 bases in between. The CDR3 spans 11 residues. CDR3 DNA sequence: TGTGCCAGCCGGGTTCTCGACGAGCAGTACTTC. This codes for CASRVLDEQYF.

The chain joins TRBV6-1 to TRBJ1-6; D is unresolved. There are 14 residues in the CDR3. The V end was cut by 6 bases, the J end by 10 bases, with 16 bases between. In germline, CDR1 is MNHNS, CDR2 SASEGT. The CDR3 loop reads CASSAAEGDSPLHF. CDR3 coding DNA: TGTGCCAGCAGCGCGGCCGAGGGAGACTCACCCCTCCACTTT.

This clone has just a few counts. This chain links TRBV5-4 with TRBJ1-2, with unresolved D. The germline V gene has CDR1 SGHNT and CDR2 YYREEE (reference sequence). The CDR3 runs to 14 residues. V lost 4 bases and J lost 4, with 14 bases in between. CDR3 in DNA: TGTGCCAGCAGCCACCCACGGCAGCCCTATGGCTACACCTTC. It codes for CASSHPRQPYGYTF.

The J gene is TRBJ1-2, the V gene TRBV2; the D gene is possibly TRBD1 (6 bases). Trimming removed 7 bases at V and 4 bases at J, with 13 bases between. The CDR3 covers 13 residues. From germline, CDR1 is SNHLY and CDR2 FYNNEI. CDR3 in amino acids: CASTGRGVYGYTF. CDR3 sequence (DNA): TGTGCCAGCACGGGCAGGGGCGTCTATGGCTACACCTTC.